This T cell receptor beta chain comes out of a study of read filtering for tumor transcriptome and immune sequencing. Study summary: R-ISS stage counts were 8 for I, 15 to 20 for II, 6 or 7 for III. Transcriptome libraries were built from DNase-treated RNA.

The library was built from about 400 ng RNA with molecular barcoded adaptors for alpha/delta and beta/gamma chains. TCRdb passed the reads through MiXCR, listing each CDR3 protein once. The repertoire holds some 62,000 distinct CDR3 sequences, with 11% to 15% as singletons. Findings and caveats of the study: Without single-read clonotypes, shared clonotype proportions correlated more between IR-seq and RNA-seq. This fraction held mixed bone marrow immune cells after CD138-negative sorting.

This CDR3 region has 16 residues. Germline V CDR1 and CDR2: MNHNS, SASEGT. Trimming took 8 bases from V and 7 from J, leaving 21 bases between them. This clonotype was seen many times. Its target is unknown. The V and J genes are TRBV6-1 and TRBJ1-6; D uncertain. The source of this sequence is a donor at least 40 years old with multiple myeloma. Source material: a population of CD138-negative cells sorted from bone marrow. CDR3 region: CASLLHLRTGNSPLHF. Here the CDR3 DNA reads TGTGCCAGCCTCCTGCATCTTCGGACGGGGAATTCACCCCTCCACTTT.